These 11 T cell receptor beta chains share one sample of origin, sequenced in a study of cytomegalovirus exposure and HLA in healthy donors. The PCR was carried out with 60 Vbeta primers and 13 Jbeta primers. TCRdb's table, derived via immunoSEQ multiplex PCR, lists solely in-frame clones and lacks some. The sample consists of about 270,000 clones, around 66% of them appearing once. Sequenced material: PBMCs. Every receptor here comes from a female donor in good health and CMV-seronegative.

This clone was picked up a small number of times. This chain links TRBV9 with TRBJ1-1, with D perhaps TRBD1 (5 bases). Germline assignment: CDR1 SGDLS and CDR2 YYNGEE. Trimming removed 4 bases at V and 8 bases at J, with 12 bases between. The CDR3 totals 12 residues. The CDR3 bases are TGTGCCAGCAGCTACTCAGGGATAGAAGCTTTCTTT. As protein: CASSYSGIEAFF. Full variable domain (missing parts from reference TRBV9 and TRBJ1-1): DSGVTQTPKHLITATGQRVTLRCSPRSGDLSVYWYQQSLDQGLQFLIQYYNGEERAKGNILERFSAQQFPDLHSELNLSSLELGDSALYFCASSYSGIEAFFGQGTRLTVV.

This clone was seen a handful of times. The rearrangement links TRBV7-9 to TRBJ2-2; D is unresolved. Germline CDR1 and CDR2: SEHNR and FQNEAQ (reference sequence). Trimming shortened V by 0 bases and J by 8 bases, and 7 bases separated the two germline ends. This CDR3 is 13 amino acids long. DNA for the CDR3: TGTGCCAGCAGCTTAGCTCGAGCTGGGGAGCTGTTTTTT. This encodes CASSLARAGELFF.

The gene calls are TRBV11-1 and TRBJ2-1, with 12 bases aligning to TRBD2. CDR3 length: 16 amino acids. In germline, CDR1 is SGHAT, CDR2 FQDESV (reference sequence). Unmatched junction bases numbered 7, after V lost 5 bases and J lost 5 bases. The CDR3 DNA reads as TGTGCCAGCAGCCCAGGACTAGCGGGACTAAACAATGAGCAGTTCTTC. Translation gives CASSPGLAGLNNEQFF.

The rearrangement uses TRBV11-2 and TRBJ1-3; D is undetermined. Trimming took off 3 bases at V and 4 bases at J, with 4 bases between the two ends. The CDR3 has 12 amino acids. Germline V gene lookup returns CDR1 SGHAT and CDR2 FQNNGV. The CDR3 DNA is TGTGCCAGCAGCTTCGAGGGAAACACCATATATTTT. It specifies CASSFEGNTIYF. The whole variable domain, remainder taken from reference TRBV11-2 and TRBJ1-3, is EAGVAQSPRYKIIEKRQSVAFWCNPISGHATLYWYQQILGQGPKLLIQFQNNGVVDDSQLPKDRFSAERLKGVDSTLKIQPAKLEDSAVYLCASSFEGNTIYFGEGSWLTVV.

This rearrangement joins TRBV7-9 to TRBJ2-1; 8 bases align to TRBD2. Germline V CDR1 and CDR2: SEHNR, FQNEAQ (reference sequence). The CDR3 has 15 residues. V trimming: 5 bases; J trimming: 2 bases; junction bases outside the gene matches: 5. In DNA, the CDR3 is TGTGCCAGCAGCCCGGGACTAGGGACCTACAATGAGCAGTTCTTC. This gives the protein CASSPGLGTYNEQFF.

V gene TRBV6-4 combines with J gene TRBJ2-1; no clear D. The germline V gene has CDR1 MRHNA and CDR2 SNTAGT. This CDR3 contains 15 residues. V was cut by 6 bases and J by 6 bases, with 18 bases left in between. The CDR3 sequence is CASSELPAASNEQFF. The CDR3 DNA follows: TGTGCCAGCAGCGAGCTCCCCGCGGCTTCCAATGAGCAGTTCTTC.

This clone appeared a few times. CDR3 bases: TGTGCCAGTAGGACTCTAGCGGGTGCAGAGACCCAGTACTTC. Translated: CASRTLAGAETQYF. The J gene is TRBJ2-5, the V gene TRBV19; 8 bases agree with TRBD2. CDR3 length: 14 residues. Germline lookup yields CDR1 LNHDA and CDR2 SQIVND (reference sequence). J was trimmed by 4 bases and V by 6 bases; bases with no gene match: 7.

This chain joins TRBV7-9 and TRBJ2-2, with TRBD2 matching over 7 bases. Germline V gene data show CDR1 as SEHNR and CDR2 as FQNEAQ (reference sequence). Losses at the gene ends were 0 bases for V and 5 bases for J; bases not matched to a gene: 3. The CDR3 covers 15 residues. The CDR3 DNA reads as TGTGCCAGCAGCTTAGCGGGAGCGGGGACCGGGGAGCTGTTTTTT. Residues: CASSLAGAGTGELFF.

The chain is built from TRBV5-6 and TRBJ2-5, with D possibly TRBD2 on 5 matching bases. V shed 4 bases and J shed 2 bases, with 12 bases lying between them. Germline CDR1 is SGHDT and CDR2 is YYEEEE. The CDR3 contains 14 residues. DNA for the CDR3: TGTGCCAGCAGCCGTAGGACTGAGCAAGAGACCCAGTACTTC. It specifies CASSRRTEQETQYF.

The chain couples TRBV18 to TRBJ2-7; tentative D call: TRBD1 (7 bases). V lost 3 bases and J 5 bases, leaving 17 bases between the germline ends. Looked up from germline, CDR1 is KGHSH and CDR2 is LQKENI. The CDR3 totals 15 residues. The CDR3 here is CASSPRGGTVHEQYF. Written as DNA, the CDR3 is TGTGCCAGCTCACCGCGGGGCGGGACAGTCCACGAGCAGTACTTC.

This chain joins TRBV7-8 and TRBJ2-7, with D maybe TRBD1 (6 bases). Germline CDR1 is SGHVS and CDR2 is FQNEAQ. The CDR3 sequence is 14 residues long. Trimming left V 3 bases short and J 7 bases short, with 16 bases between. CDR3 sequence reads: CASSFYGQPLEQYF. CDR3 coding DNA: TGTGCCAGCAGCTTCTACGGACAGCCCTTAGAGCAGTACTTC.